The subject of this entry is one TCR beta chain. Its antigen is not identified. TCRdb itself ran the 5' RACE reads through MiXCR, one entry per CDR3 protein. There are 26,000 or so distinct CDR3 sequences in the sample; about 3.8% occur only once, and 6.2% lies in the top ten. The entry originates in a study of early T cells in non-severe SARS-CoV-2 infection. Study at large: Bulk RNA taken from unsorted whole blood was sequenced, leaving chains unpaired.

The V gene's germline CDR1 is SQVTM and CDR2 ANQGSEA. J was trimmed by 3 bases and V by 4 bases; bases with no gene match: 3. This CDR3 has 13 residues. Study-wide results and caveats: Anti-spike CD8 responses were favored in VDJdb matching, and private and CD4 specificities were missed.

This receptor was identified in an adult who was a healthcare worker with PCR-confirmed SARS-CoV-2 infection or an uninfected control (not recorded which). The genes are TRBV29-1 and TRBJ2-4; the match to TRBD2 covers 7 bases. The sample comprised whole blood. The CDR3 sequence is CSVGPGGKNIQYF. The DNA for the CDR3 is TGCAGCGTTGGTCCGGGAGGCAAAAACATTCAGTACTTC.